This TCR beta chain stems from a study of T cell responses to AZD1222 COVID-19 vaccine. Germline V gene data show CDR1 as MNHEY and CDR2 as SVGAGI. V was trimmed by 0 bases and J by 6 bases, leaving 14 bases between them. The CDR3 is made up of 15 amino acids. The table came from immunoSEQ multiplex PCR; TCRdb's copy has only in-frame clones and leaves some out. This sample has under 200,000 clones, with approximately 93% found just once. The chain has TRBV6-5 and TRBJ1-1, with D possibly TRBD1 on 5 matching bases. The sequence was collected from an adult in good health. The specimen was peripheral blood, collected on day 0 of AZD1222 vaccination. CDR3 region: CASSYSNTGDPEAFF. The CDR3 coding sequence is TGTGCCAGCAGTTACTCGAATACGGGGGACCCTGAAGCTTTCTTT.